This is a list of T cell receptor beta chains from one sample in a study of blood T cell repertoires in COVID-19. Libraries were prepared by immunoSEQ multiplex PCR; TCRdb keeps only in-frame clonotypes and omits some of them. This sample has approximately 300,000 clones, with 75% to 95% found just once. The sequencing sample was made of peripheral blood. The source of these receptors is a woman in her twenties or thirties with COVID-19, enrolled during active disease. Each CDR3 is given with its conserved first and last residue. A D gene is named only where the DNA matches it firmly. Clone size, where shown, is once, few, many, or a class for clones that have expanded.

clone size	V gene	D gene	J gene	CDR3 DNA	CDR3 protein
NA	TRBV4-3	NA	TRBJ2-6	TGCGCCAGCAGCCGGGGGGGCGGTCCTGGGGCCAACGTCCTGACTTTC	CASSRGGGPGANVLTF
NA	TRBV4-1	TRBD2	TRBJ2-5	TGCGCCAGCAGCCAAGGGCGGGGGGTCCAAGAGACCCAGTACTTC	CASSQGRGVQETQYF
NA	TRBV18	NA	TRBJ1-4	TGTGCCAGCTCACCACCGAGACCCTCCAAAGAGGAACTGTTTTTT	CASSPPRPSKEELFF
NA	TRBV9	NA	TRBJ2-7	TGTGCCAGCAGCGTAGGTGAAGAGTACGAGCAGTACTTC	CASSVGEEYEQYF
NA	TRBV29-1	NA	TRBJ1-4	TGCAGCGCAGGGGTTGCAACTAATGAAAAACTGTTTTTT	CSAGVATNEKLFF
NA	TRBV11-2	TRBD1	TRBJ2-2	TGTGCCAGCAGGGCCGGGACAGTAAGCACCGGGGAGCTGTTTTTT	CASRAGTVSTGELFF
NA	TRBV3-1/TRBV3-2	TRBD1	TRBJ2-3	TGTGCCAGCAGCCAAAGAGACGGACAGGGAACAACAGATACGCAGTATTTT	CASSQRDGQGTTDTQYF
NA	TRBV29-1	NA	TRBJ2-7	TGCAGCGCCCTAACGGGGAAAACCTACGAGCAGTACTTC	CSALTGKTYEQYF
NA	TRBV5-4	NA	TRBJ2-5	TGTGCCACGAACGACCGGGGTGCGAAGGAGACCCAGTACTTC	CATNDRGAKETQYF
once	TRBV9	TRBD2	TRBJ2-3	TGTGCCAGCAGCGTATTGAGACTAGCGAGTCCCACAGATACGCAGTATTTT	CASSVLRLASPTDTQYF
NA	TRBV5-1	NA	TRBJ2-1	TGCGCCAGCAGCCCTCGGTACCCAACCTACAATGAGCAGTTCTTC	CASSPRYPTYNEQFF
NA	TRBV7-9	TRBD2	TRBJ2-1	TGTGCCAGCGTAGCGGGAGGACCGAGCTCCTACAATGAGCAGTTCTTC	CASVAGGPSSYNEQFF
NA	TRBV4-1	NA	TRBJ1-3	TGCGCCAGCAGCCAAGGGGGCGGAAACACCATATATTTT	CASSQGGGNTIYF
NA	TRBV24-1	NA	TRBJ1-2	TGTGCCACCAGTGATCCTGGACGGGATTACTATGGCTACACCTTC	CATSDPGRDYYGYTF
once	TRBV19	NA	TRBJ2-6	TGTGCCAGTAGTATCGGGGTTTCTGGGGCCAACGTCCTGACTTTC	CASSIGVSGANVLTF
NA	TRBV6-2/TRBV6-3	NA	TRBJ2-7	TGTGCCAGCAGGTACGCGGGGAGGTTGGACGAGCAGTACTTC	CASRYAGRLDEQYF
NA	TRBV5-6	TRBD2	TRBJ2-1	TGTGCCAGCACCCTGGGGAGGGGTCGCTCCTACAATGAGCAGTTCTTC	CASTLGRGRSYNEQFF
NA	TRBV14	NA	TRBJ2-7	TGTGCCAGCAGCCAAGCGGTATTTTCCCTCGAGCAGTACTTC	CASSQAVFSLEQYF
few	TRBV6-6	NA	TRBJ2-6	TGTGCCAGCAGTGTCACAGGGTCTGGGGCCAACGTCCTGACTTTC	CASSVTGSGANVLTF
once	TRBV4-1	NA	TRBJ1-3	TGCGCCAGCAGCCAAGTTCTCGGGATTGGAAACACCATATATTTT	CASSQVLGIGNTIYF
NA	TRBV3-1/TRBV3-2	NA	TRBJ2-7	TGTGCCAGCAGCCGCGCGGGCTCCTACGAGCAGTACTTC	CASSRAGSYEQYF
NA	TRBV28	NA	TRBJ1-1	TGTGCCAGCAGATCCGACAGGATCTGGAATACTGAAGCTTTCTTT	CASRSDRIWNTEAFF
NA	TRBV27	TRBD2	TRBJ2-7	TGTGCCAGCAGACTAGCGGGAGGGGGCTACGAGCAGTACTTC	CASRLAGGGYEQYF
once	TRBV2	TRBD1	TRBJ2-7	TGTGCCAGCAGCCTTCCCCGGACAGGGAACTACGAGCAGTACTTC	CASSLPRTGNYEQYF
NA	TRBV27	NA	TRBJ1-6	TGTGCCAGCAGTTTAGCGCAGGGACTAGGGTCACCCCTCCACTTT	CASSLAQGLGSPLHF
NA	TRBV27	TRBD2	TRBJ2-5	TGTGCCAGCGGGCCTAGCGGGGCAAGGGGGGAGACCCAGTACTTC	CASGPSGARGETQYF
NA	TRBV5-4	TRBD1	TRBJ2-5	TGTGCCAGCAGTTCCGGGACAGGAGTCATCGAGACCCAGTACTTC	CASSSGTGVIETQYF
NA	TRBV27	NA	TRBJ1-6	TGTGCCAGCAGTTTGCAGGGAACTTATAATTCACCCCTCCACTTT	CASSLQGTYNSPLHF
once	TRBV5-6	NA	TRBJ2-7	TGTGCCAGCAGCGCAGGCTACGAGCAGTACTTC	CASSAGYEQYF
NA	TRBV19	NA	TRBJ1-5	TGTGCCAGTAGTAAGACAGTCAATCAGCCCCAGCATTTT	CASSKTVNQPQHF
NA	TRBV28	NA	TRBJ1-5	TGTGCCAGCGGGCGTCTTAGAGGGCAGCCCCAGCATTTT	CASGRLRGQPQHF
few	TRBV27	TRBD1	TRBJ1-5	TGTGCCAGCAGTTTACGACAGGGGGTATTCAATCAGCCCCAGCATTTT	CASSLRQGVFNQPQHF
once	TRBV6-7	TRBD2	TRBJ2-7	TGTGCCAGCAGTTACTCGGGAGGATGCGGGAGAGGCTACGAGCAGTACTTC	CASSYSGGCGRGYEQYF
NA	TRBV24-1	NA	TRBJ1-1	TGTGCCACCAGTGACCGCAAGTCCGGGAACACTGAAGCTTTCTTT	CATSDRKSGNTEAFF
NA	TRBV15	NA	TRBJ1-1	TGTGCCACCAGACAGGGAGCCACTGAAGCTTTCTTT	CATRQGATEAFF
NA	TRBV7-6	NA	TRBJ1-1	TGTGCCAGCAGCGAAGCCTTGAACACTGAAGCTTTCTTT	CASSEALNTEAFF
NA	TRBV10-3	TRBD1	TRBJ1-1	TGTGCCATCACCCTAAACAGCGGACAGGGGGTGGCTGAAGCTTTCTTT	CAITLNSGQGVAEAFF
NA	TRBV30	NA	TRBJ1-3	TGTGCCTGGAGTGGGTTACCTATCTCTGGAAACACCATATATTTT	CAWSGLPISGNTIYF
NA	TRBV12-3/TRBV12-4	NA	TRBJ2-7	TGTGCCAGCAGTTTCGGAGCCTATTACGAGCAGTACTTC	CASSFGAYYEQYF
NA	TRBV20-1	NA	TRBJ2-7	TGCAGTGCTAGCGACAGGCCCGAGCAGTACTTC	CSASDRPEQYF
NA	TRBV4-2	TRBD1	TRBJ2-6	TGTGCCAGTGAGGGCAGGGGGAGCTCGTCTGGGGCCAACGTCCTGACTTTC	CASEGRGSSSGANVLTF
NA	TRBV5-4	TRBD1	TRBJ1-2	TGTGCCAGCAGCTTGGCCGGGACAGGCCAAGGCTACACCTTC	CASSLAGTGQGYTF
few	TRBV5-6	NA	TRBJ2-1	TGTGCCAGCAGCTTTCAGGACAGACGATACAATGAGCAGTTCTTC	CASSFQDRRYNEQFF
NA	TRBV2	NA	TRBJ2-3	TGTGCCAGCAGTGAGATCACAGGCACAGATACGCAGTATTTT	CASSEITGTDTQYF
NA	TRBV30	TRBD1	TRBJ1-3	TGTGCCTTCGGACAGGGAAGTGGGACCATATATTTT	CAFGQGSGTIYF
few	TRBV7-2	NA	TRBJ1-4	TGTGCCAGCAGCTTAGAGACAGGTCTAGGTGAAAAACTGTTTTTT	CASSLETGLGEKLFF
NA	TRBV18	TRBD2	TRBJ2-3	TGTGCCAGCTCACTCCGCAGCGGGAGTGCGACAGATACGCAGTATTTT	CASSLRSGSATDTQYF